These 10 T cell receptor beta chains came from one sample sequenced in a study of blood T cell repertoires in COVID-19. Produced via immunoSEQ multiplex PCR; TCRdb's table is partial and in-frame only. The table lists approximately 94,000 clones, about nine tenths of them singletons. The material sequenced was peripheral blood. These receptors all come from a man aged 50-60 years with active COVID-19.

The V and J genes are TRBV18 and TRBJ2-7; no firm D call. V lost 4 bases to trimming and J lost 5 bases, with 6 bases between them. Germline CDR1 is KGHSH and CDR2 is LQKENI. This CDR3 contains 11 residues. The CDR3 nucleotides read TGTGCCAGCTCACTAAGCCACGAGCAGTACTTC. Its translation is CASSLSHEQYF. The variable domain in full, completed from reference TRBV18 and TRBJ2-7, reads NAGVMQNPRHLVRRRGQEARLRCSPMKGHSHVYWYRQLPEEGLKFMVYLQKENIIDESGMPKERFSAEFPKEGPSILRIQQVVRGDSAAYFCASSLSHEQYFGPGTRLTVT.

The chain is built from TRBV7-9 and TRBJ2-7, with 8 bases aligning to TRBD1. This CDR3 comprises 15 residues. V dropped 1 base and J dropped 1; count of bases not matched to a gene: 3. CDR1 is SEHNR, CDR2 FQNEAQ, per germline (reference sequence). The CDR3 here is CASSLGTGFSYEQYF. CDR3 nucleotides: TGTGCCAGCAGCTTAGGGACAGGGTTTTCCTACGAGCAGTACTTC.

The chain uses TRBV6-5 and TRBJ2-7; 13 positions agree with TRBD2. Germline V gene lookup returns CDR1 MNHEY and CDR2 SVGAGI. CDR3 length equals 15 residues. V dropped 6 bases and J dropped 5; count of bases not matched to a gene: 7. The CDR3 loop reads CASRDTSGRVHEQYV. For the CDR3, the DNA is TGTGCCAGCAGGGATACTAGCGGGAGGGTCCACGAGCAGTACGTC.

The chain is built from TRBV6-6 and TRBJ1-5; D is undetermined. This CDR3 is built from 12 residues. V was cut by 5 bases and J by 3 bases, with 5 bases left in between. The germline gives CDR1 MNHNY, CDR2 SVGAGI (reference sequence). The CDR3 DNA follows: TGTGCCAGCAGTACATTCAATCAGCCCCAGCATTTT. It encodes CASSTFNQPQHF.

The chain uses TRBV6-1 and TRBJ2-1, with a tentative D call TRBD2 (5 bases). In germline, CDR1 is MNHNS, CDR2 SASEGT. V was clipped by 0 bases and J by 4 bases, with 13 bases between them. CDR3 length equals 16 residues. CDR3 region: CASSEAVRGSYNEQFF. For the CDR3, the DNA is TGTGCCAGCAGTGAAGCAGTTCGGGGATCGTACAATGAGCAGTTCTTC.

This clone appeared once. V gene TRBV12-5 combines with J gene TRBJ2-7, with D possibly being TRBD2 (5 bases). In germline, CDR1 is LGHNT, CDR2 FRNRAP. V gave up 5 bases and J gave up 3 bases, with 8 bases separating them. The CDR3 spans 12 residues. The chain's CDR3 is CASGRDDYEQYV. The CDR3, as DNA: TGTGCTAGTGGTCGGGATGACTACGAGCAGTACGTC.

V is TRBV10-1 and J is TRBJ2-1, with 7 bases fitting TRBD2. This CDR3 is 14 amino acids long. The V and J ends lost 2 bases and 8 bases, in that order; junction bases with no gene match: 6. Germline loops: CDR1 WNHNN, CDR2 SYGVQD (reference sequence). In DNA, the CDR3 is TGCGCCAGCAGTGAGGGCGGGAGTTTGGATGAGCAGTTCTTC. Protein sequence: CASSEGGSLDEQFF.

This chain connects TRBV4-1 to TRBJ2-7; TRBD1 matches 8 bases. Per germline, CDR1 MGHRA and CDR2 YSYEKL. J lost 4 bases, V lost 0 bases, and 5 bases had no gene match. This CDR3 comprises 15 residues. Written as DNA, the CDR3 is TGCGCCAGCAGCCAAGAACTTGGACAGGGTTACGAGCAGTACGTC. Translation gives CASSQELGQGYEQYV.

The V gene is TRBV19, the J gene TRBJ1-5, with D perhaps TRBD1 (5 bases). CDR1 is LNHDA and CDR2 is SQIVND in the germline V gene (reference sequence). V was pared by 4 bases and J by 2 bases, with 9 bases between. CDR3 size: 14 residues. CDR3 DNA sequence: TGTGCCAGTAGTACAGGGATTGGCAATCAGCCCCAGCATTTT. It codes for CASSTGIGNQPQHF.

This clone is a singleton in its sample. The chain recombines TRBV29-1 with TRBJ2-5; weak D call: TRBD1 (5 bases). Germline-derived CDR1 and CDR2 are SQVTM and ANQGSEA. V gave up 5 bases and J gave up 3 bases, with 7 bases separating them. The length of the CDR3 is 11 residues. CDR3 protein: CSVIREETQYF. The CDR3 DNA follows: TGCAGCGTTATCAGGGAAGAGACCCAGTACTTC.